The entry below describes one TCR beta chain. The antigen is not known. Primers for the PCR totalled 60 Vbeta and 13 Jbeta. The data were produced by immunoSEQ multiplex PCR, yet TCRdb's version contains in-frame clones alone and is incomplete. The data hold 130,000 or so clones, with 82% observed a single time. Nominally healthy donors provided the samples, though records likely missed some immune exposures. This sample is part of a study of cytomegalovirus exposure and HLA in healthy donors. Overall study results and limits: Later on, a genetic analysis was performed. It linked a missense variant in DCLRE1C with V- and J-gene trimming of TCR beta. It is likely that the observed cluster of highly shared sequence variants was a sequencing artifact. In an earlier analysis, about 87% or about 30%: the productive usage of most TCR beta V segments.

CDR3 length: 16 residues. The junction had 12 bases not matched to a gene; V was cut back by 2 bases and J by 9 bases. Germline CDR1 reads MNHNS; CDR2 reads SASEGT. This sequence originates from a man aged 18-30 years in good health and CMV-seropositive. V is TRBV6-1 and J is TRBJ2-4, with 8 bases aligning to TRBD2. The sequenced material came from PBMCs. This chain's CDR3 is CASSEIAGWESGIQYF. CDR3 nucleotides: TGTGCCAGCAGTGAAATAGCGGGGTGGGAAAGCGGCATTCAGTACTTC.